This entry is about one T cell receptor beta chain. Its antigen is undetermined. This specimen belongs to a study of identical twins. Study-wide results and caveats: For monozygotic twins, models underestimated out-of-frame TCR alpha sharing. It was possible that invariant MAIT and iNKT cells partly confounded the zero-insertion analyses. Insertions were reduced in abundant cord blood beta clonotypes but not in memory repertoires. Beta out-of-frame sequences showed weaker excess twin sharing.

TCRdb re-called the 5' RACE reads with MiXCR, one entry per CDR3 protein. The data show around 1.7 million distinct CDR3 sequences, with about 32% seen just once and about 0.27% held by the top ten. Trimming removed 8 bases at V and 4 bases at J, with 19 bases between. The CDR3 is 15 amino acids. The germline V gene encodes CDR1 LGHNA and CDR2 YNFKEQ. The chain has TRBV4-2 and TRBJ2-3, with D possibly matching TRBD1 (6 bases). The sample was cord blood. This receptor was identified in a newborn girl in good health. CDR3 sequence reads: CASGSVAGEPDTQYF. The DNA of the CDR3 is TGTGCCAGCGGCTCGGTGGCAGGGGAGCCAGATACGCAGTATTTT.